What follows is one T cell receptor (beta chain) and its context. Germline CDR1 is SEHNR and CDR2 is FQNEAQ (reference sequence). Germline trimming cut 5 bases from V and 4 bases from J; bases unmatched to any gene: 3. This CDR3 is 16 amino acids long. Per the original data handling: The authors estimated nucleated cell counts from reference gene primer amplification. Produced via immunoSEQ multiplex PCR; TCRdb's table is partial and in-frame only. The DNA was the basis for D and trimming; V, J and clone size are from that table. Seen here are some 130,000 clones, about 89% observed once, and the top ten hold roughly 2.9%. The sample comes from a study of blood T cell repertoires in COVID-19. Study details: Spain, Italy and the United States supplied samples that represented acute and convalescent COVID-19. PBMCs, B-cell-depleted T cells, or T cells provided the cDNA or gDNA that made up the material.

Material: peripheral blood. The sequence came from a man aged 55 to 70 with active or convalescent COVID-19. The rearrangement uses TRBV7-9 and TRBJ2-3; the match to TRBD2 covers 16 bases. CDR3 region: CASSVGTSGGADTQYF. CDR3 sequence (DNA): TGTGCCAGCAGCGTTGGGACTAGCGGGGGGGCAGATACGCAGTATTTT. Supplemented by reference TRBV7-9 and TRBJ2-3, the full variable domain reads DTGVSQNPRHKITKRGQNVTFRCDPISEHNRLYWYRQTLGQGPEFLTYFQNEAQLEKSRLLSDRFSAERPKGSFSTLEIQRTEQGDSAMYLCASSVGTSGGADTQYFGPGTRLTVL.